What follows are 2 T cell receptor beta chains derived from one specimen sequenced in a study of cytomegalovirus exposure and HLA in healthy donors. PCR amplification relied on 60 Vbeta primers (plus 13 Jbeta primers). TCRdb's copy holds only in-frame clones and misses some; the assay was immunoSEQ multiplex PCR. Of about 97,000 clones listed, about four fifths are singletons. The sequenced material came from PBMCs. Source of these receptors: a male donor in good health and CMV-seropositive.

The chain joins TRBV5-4 to TRBJ2-3, with D possibly matching TRBD1 (6 bases). The CDR3 spans 16 residues. Trimming removed 3 bases at V and 0 bases at J, with 14 bases between. Germline V gene sequence: CDR1 SGHNT, CDR2 YYREEE (reference sequence). CDR3 region: CASSSSRQGSTDTQYF. The CDR3 region has the DNA TGTGCCAGCAGCTCCTCGCGGCAGGGGAGCACAGATACGCAGTATTTT.

The chain recombines TRBV4-3 with TRBJ1-5, with D maybe TRBD1 (6 bases). The CDR3 has 15 residues. CDR1 is LGHNA and CDR2 is YSLEER in the germline V gene. V gave up 4 bases and J gave up 2 bases, with 12 bases separating them. The CDR3 DNA reads TGCGCCAGCAGCCTCCGGGCAGGGGGCAATCAGCCCCAGCATTTT. Encoded protein: CASSLRAGGNQPQHF.